This T cell receptor (beta chain) was identified in a study of regulatory T cells. Study conclusions and caveats: Hydrophobic residues at CDR3 positions 6 and 7 were enriched in conventional CD4+ T cells of CD3G-deficient patients.

About this clone itself: No antigen is known for it. An end of the junction does not agree with germline; a read error may underlie this. The sample has other DNA sequences that encode this CDR3 too.

At testing, patients were 2 to 39 years old, with reduced naive and increased memory T-cell proportions. Primers: 52 TRBV forward and 13 TRBJ reverse. The assay was immunoSEQ multiplex PCR, and TCRdb's table has in-frame clones only and misses some. The sample holds about 23,000 clones, approximately 90% seen once. Germline-derived CDR1 and CDR2 are MDHEN and SYDVKM. CDR3 length equals 15 residues. The chain recombines TRBV28 with TRBJ1-5, with TRBD1 as a possible D gene (5 bases). The origin of this receptor is a child between 5 and 17 years old with CD3G deficiency. Sequencing used conventional CD4+ T cells sorted from blood. The DNA for the CDR3 is TGCGCCAGTTCAATGGGGGGATTTAGCAATCAGCCCCAGCATTTT. This sequence encodes CASSMGGFSNQPQHF.